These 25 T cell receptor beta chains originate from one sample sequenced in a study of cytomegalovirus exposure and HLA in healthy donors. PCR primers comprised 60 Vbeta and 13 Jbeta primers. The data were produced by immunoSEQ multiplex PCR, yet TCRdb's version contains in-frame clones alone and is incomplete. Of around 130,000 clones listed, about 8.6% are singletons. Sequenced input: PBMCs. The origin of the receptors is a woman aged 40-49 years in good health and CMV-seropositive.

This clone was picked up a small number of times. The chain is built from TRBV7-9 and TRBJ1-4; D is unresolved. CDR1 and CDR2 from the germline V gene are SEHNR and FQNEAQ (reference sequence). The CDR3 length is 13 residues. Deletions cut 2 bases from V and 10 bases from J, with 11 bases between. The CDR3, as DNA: TGTGCCAGCAGCTTAATCCGGGAGGGAAAACTGTTTTTT. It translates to CASSLIREGKLFF.

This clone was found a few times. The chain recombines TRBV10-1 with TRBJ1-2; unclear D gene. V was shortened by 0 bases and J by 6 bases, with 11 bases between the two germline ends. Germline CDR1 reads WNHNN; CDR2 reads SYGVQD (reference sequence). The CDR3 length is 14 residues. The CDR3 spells CASSESPGGNGYTF. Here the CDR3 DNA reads TGCGCCAGCAGTGAGTCTCCAGGTGGTAATGGCTACACCTTC.

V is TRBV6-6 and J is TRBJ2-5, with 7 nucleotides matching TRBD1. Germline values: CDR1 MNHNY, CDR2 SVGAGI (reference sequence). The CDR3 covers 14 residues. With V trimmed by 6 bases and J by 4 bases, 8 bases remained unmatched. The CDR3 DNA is TGTGCCAGCAGCCGGAGAGGGGGCGGAGAGACCCAGTACTTC. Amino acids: CASSRRGGGETQYF.

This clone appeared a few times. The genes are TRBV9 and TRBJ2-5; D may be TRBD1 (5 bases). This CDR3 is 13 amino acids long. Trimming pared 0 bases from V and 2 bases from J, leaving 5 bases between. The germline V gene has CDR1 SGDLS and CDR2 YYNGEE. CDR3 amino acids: CASSVEGQETQYF. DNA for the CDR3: TGTGCCAGCAGCGTAGAGGGGCAAGAGACCCAGTACTTC.

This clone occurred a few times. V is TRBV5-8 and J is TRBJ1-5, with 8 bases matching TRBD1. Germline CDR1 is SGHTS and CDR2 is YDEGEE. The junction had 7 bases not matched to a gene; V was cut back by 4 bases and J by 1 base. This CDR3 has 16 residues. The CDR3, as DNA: TGTGCCAGCAGCCTACGACAGGGGAGCAGCAATCAGCCCCAGCATTTT. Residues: CASSLRQGSSNQPQHF.

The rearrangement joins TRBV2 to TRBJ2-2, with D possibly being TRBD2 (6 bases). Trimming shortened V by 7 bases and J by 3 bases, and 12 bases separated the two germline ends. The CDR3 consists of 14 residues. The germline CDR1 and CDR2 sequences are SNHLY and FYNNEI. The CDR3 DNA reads TGTGCCAGCACTCTCCGGGAGTACACCGGGGAGCTGTTTTTT. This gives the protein CASTLREYTGELFF.

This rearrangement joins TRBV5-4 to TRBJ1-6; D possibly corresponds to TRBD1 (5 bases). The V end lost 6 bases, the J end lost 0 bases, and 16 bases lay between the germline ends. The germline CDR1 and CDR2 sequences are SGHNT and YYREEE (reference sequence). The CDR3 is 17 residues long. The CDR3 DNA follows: TGTGCCAGCACTACCAGGGCCTCGAGCTCCTATAATTCACCCCTCCACTTT. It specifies CASTTRASSSYNSPLHF.

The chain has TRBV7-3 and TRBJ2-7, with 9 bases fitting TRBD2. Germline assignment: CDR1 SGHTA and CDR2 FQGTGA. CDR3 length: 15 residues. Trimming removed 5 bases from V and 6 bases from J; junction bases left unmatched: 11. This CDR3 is CASSQRGTSRGEQYF. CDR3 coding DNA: TGTGCCAGCAGCCAAAGGGGGACTAGCAGGGGCGAGCAGTACTTC.

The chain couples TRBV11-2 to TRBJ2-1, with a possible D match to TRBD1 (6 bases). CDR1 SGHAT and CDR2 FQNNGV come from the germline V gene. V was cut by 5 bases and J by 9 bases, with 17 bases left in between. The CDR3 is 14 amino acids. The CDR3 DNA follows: TGTGCCAGCAGCCTTAACCGGGACATAGGTGAGCAGTTCTTC. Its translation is CASSLNRDIGEQFF.

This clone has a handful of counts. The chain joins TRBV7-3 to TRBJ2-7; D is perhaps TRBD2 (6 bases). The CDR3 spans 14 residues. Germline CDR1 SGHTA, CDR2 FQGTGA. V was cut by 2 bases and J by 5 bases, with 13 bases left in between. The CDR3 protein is CASSLSAGSDEQYF. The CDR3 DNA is TGTGCCAGCAGCTTATCGGCGGGATCGGACGAGCAGTACTTC.

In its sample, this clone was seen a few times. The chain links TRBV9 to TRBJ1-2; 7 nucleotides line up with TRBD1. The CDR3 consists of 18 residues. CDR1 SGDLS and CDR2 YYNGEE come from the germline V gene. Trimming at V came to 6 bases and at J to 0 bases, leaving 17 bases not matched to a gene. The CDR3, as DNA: TGTGCCAGCACCCCAGATGGAGGGGGCGCCGACTCTAACTATGGCTACACCTTC. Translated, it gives CASTPDGGGADSNYGYTF.

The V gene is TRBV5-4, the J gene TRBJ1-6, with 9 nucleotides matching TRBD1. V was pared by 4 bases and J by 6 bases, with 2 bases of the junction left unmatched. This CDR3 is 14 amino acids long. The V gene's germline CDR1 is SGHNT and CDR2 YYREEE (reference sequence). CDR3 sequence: CASSRTGANSPLHF. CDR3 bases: TGTGCCAGCAGCCGGACAGGGGCTAATTCACCCCTCCACTTT.

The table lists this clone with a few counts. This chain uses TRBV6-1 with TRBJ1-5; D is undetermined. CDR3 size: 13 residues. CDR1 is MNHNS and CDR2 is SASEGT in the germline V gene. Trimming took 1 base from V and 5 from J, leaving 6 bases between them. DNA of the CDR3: TGTGCCAGCAGTGAAGTCCGGGATCAGCCCCAGCATTTT. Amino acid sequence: CASSEVRDQPQHF.

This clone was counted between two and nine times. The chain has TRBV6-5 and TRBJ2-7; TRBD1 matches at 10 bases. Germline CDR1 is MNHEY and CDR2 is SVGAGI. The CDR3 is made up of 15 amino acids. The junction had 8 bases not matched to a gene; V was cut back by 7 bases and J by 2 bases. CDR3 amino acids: CASKPVGTGAYEQYF. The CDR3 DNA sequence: TGTGCCAGCAAACCCGTAGGGACAGGGGCCTACGAGCAGTACTTC.

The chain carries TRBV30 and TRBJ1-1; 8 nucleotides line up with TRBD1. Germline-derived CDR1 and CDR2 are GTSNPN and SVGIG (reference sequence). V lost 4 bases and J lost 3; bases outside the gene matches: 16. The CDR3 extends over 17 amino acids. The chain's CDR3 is CAWMAGTGGWGDTEAFF. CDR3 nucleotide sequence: TGTGCCTGGATGGCCGGGACAGGTGGATGGGGGGACACTGAAGCTTTCTTT.

CDR3 in DNA: TGTGCCAGCAAGAGGGCTAAAGTCACTGAAGCTTTCTTT. This codes for CASKRAKVTEAFF. J is TRBJ1-1 and V is TRBV6-5, with D unresolved. Germline V gives CDR1 MNHEY, CDR2 SVGAGI. The length of the CDR3 is 13 residues. V shed 7 bases and J shed 4 bases, with 13 bases lying between them.

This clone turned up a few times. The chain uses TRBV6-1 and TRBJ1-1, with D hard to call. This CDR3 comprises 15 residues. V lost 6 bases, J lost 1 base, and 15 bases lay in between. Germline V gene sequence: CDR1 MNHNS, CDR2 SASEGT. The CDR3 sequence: CASRDSGRPNTEAFF. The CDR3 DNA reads TGTGCCAGCAGGGACTCCGGACGCCCGAACACTGAAGCTTTCTTT.

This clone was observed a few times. CDR3 sequence (DNA): TGTGCCAGCAGCGTAGGACAGGGAGGCCAGCCCCAGCATTTT. This gives the protein CASSVGQGGQPQHF. V gene TRBV9 combines with J gene TRBJ1-5, with 7 bases that match TRBD1. CDR3 length equals 14 residues. Germline assignment: CDR1 SGDLS and CDR2 YYNGEE. Germline trimming cut 0 bases from V and 7 bases from J; bases unmatched to any gene: 4.

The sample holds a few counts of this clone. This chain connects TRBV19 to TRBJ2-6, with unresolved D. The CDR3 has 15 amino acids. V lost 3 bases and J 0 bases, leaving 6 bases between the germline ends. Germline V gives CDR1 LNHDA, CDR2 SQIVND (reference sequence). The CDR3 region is CASSIRRSGANVLTF. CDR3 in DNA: TGTGCCAGTAGTATCAGGCGCTCTGGGGCCAACGTCCTGACTTTC. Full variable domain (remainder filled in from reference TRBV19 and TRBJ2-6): DGGITQSPKYLFRKEGQNVTLSCEQNLNHDAMYWYRQDPGQGLRLIYYSQIVNDFQKGDIAEGYSVSREKKESFPLTVTSAQKNPTAFYLCASSIRRSGANVLTFGAGSRLTVL.

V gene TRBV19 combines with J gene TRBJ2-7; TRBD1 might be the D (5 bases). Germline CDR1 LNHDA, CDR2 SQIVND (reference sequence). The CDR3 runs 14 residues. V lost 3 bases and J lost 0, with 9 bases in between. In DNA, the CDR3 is TGTGCCAGTAGTATGGTGCAGGGCTCCTACGAGCAGTACTTC. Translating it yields CASSMVQGSYEQYF. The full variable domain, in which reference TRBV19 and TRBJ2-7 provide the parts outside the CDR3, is DGGITQSPKYLFRKEGQNVTLSCEQNLNHDAMYWYRQDPGQGLRLIYYSQIVNDFQKGDIAEGYSVSREKKESFPLTVTSAQKNPTAFYLCASSMVQGSYEQYFGPGTRLTVT.

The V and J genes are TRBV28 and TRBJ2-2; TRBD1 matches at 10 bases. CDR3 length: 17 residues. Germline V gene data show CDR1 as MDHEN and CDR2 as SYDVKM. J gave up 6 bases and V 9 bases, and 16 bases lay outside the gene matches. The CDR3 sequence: CASPNYRDRGYSGELFF. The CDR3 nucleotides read TGTGCCAGTCCCAACTACCGGGACAGGGGTTATTCCGGGGAGCTGTTTTTT. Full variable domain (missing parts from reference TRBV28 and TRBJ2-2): DVKVTQSSRYLVKRTGEKVFLECVQDMDHENMFWYRQDPGLGLRLIYFSYDVKMKEKGDIPEGYSVSREKKERFSLILESASTNQTSMYLCASPNYRDRGYSGELFFGEGSRLTVL.

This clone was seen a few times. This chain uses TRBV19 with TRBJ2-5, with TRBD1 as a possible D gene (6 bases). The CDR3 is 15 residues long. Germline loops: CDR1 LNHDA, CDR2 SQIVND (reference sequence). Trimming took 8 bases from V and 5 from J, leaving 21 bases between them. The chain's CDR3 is CASGETGPGMETQYF. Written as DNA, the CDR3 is TGTGCCAGTGGAGAGACAGGCCCGGGTATGGAGACCCAGTACTTC.

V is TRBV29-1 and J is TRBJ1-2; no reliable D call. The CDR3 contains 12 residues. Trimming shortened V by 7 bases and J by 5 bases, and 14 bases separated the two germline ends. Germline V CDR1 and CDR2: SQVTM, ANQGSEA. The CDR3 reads CSADLGVYGYTF. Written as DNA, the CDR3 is TGCAGCGCTGATTTAGGAGTTTATGGCTACACCTTC.

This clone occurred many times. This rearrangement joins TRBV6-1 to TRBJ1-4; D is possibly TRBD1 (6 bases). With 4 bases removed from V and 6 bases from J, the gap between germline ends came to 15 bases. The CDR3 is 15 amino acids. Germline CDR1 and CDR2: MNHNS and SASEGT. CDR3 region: CASSVQGYEDEKLFF. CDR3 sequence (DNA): TGTGCCAGCAGTGTACAGGGTTATGAGGATGAAAAACTGTTTTTT.

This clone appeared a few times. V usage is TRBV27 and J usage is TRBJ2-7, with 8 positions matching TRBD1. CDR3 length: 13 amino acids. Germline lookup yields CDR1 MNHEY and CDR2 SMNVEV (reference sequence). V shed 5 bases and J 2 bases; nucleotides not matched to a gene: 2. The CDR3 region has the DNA TGTGCCAGCAGTCAGGGACAGGCCTACGAGCAGTACTTC. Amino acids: CASSQGQAYEQYF.